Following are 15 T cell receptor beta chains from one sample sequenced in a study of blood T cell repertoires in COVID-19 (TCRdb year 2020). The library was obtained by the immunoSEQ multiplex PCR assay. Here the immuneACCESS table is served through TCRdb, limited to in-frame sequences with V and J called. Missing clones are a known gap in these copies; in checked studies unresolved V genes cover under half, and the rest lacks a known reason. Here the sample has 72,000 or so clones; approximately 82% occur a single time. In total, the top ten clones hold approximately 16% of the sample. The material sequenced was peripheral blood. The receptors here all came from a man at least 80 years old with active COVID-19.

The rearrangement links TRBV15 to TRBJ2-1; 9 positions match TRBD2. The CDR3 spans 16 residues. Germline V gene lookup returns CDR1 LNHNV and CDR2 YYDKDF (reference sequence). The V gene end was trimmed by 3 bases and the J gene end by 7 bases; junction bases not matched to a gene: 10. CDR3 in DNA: TGTGCCACCAGCAGGACTAGCGGAAAAGTATCAAATGAGCAGTTCTTC. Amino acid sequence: CATSRTSGKVSNEQFF.

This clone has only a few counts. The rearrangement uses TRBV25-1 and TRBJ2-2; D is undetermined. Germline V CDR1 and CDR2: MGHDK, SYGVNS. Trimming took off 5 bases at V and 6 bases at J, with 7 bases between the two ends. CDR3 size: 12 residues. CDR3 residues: CASSQLSGELFF. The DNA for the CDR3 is TGTGCCAGCAGTCAGTTGTCCGGGGAGCTGTTTTTT. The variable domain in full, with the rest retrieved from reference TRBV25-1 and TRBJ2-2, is EADIYQTPRYLVIGTGKKITLECSQTMGHDKMYWYQQDPGMELHLIHYSYGVNSTEKGDLSSESTVSRIRTEHFPLTLESARPSHTSQYLCASSQLSGELFFGEGSRLTVL.

CDR3 nucleotide sequence: TGTGCCAGCAGTTCCCTGAGCGGGAGGTCTTATCATGAGCAGTTCTTC. It is translated as CASSSLSGRSYHEQFF. The rearrangement links TRBV28 to TRBJ2-1; 9 bases are a match to TRBD2. The V gene end was trimmed by 4 bases and the J gene end by 8 bases; junction bases not matched to a gene: 12. Germline V CDR1 and CDR2: MDHEN, SYDVKM. CDR3 length: 16 residues. The entire variable domain, with the rest obtained from reference TRBV28 and TRBJ2-1, is as follows: DVKVTQSSRYLVKRTGEKVFLECVQDMDHENMFWYRQDPGLGLRLIYFSYDVKMKEKGDIPEGYSVSREKKERFSLILESASTNQTSMYLCASSSLSGRSYHEQFFGPGTRLTVL.

The CDR3 DNA follows: TGTGCCAGCAGTGGTGGGACAGGGTTGTCTAATTCACCCCTCCACTTT. Protein: CASSGGTGLSNSPLHF. The chain joins TRBV25-1 to TRBJ1-6, with 9 bases matching TRBD1. The CDR3 covers 16 residues. V shed 4 bases and J 6 bases; nucleotides not matched to a gene: 7. Germline V gene sequence: CDR1 MGHDK, CDR2 SYGVNS.

CDR3 protein: CASSLTYNEQFF. The CDR3 coding sequence is TGTGCCAGCAGCCTGACATACAATGAGCAGTTCTTC. The rearrangement links TRBV28 to TRBJ2-1, with D uncertain. The germline CDR1 and CDR2 sequences are MDHEN and SYDVKM. The germline V and J ends were trimmed by 6 bases and 4 bases, with 7 bases remaining between them. This CDR3 is built from 12 residues. The full variable domain, completed using reference TRBV28 and TRBJ2-1, is DVKVTQSSRYLVKRTGEKVFLECVQDMDHENMFWYRQDPGLGLRLIYFSYDVKMKEKGDIPEGYSVSREKKERFSLILESASTNQTSMYLCASSLTYNEQFFGPGTRLTVL.

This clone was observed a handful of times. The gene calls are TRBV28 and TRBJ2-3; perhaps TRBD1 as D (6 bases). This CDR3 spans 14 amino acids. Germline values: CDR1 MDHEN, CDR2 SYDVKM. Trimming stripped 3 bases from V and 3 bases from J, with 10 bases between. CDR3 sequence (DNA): TGTGCCAGCAGTTTTTTGGACAGTACAGATACGCAGTATTTT. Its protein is CASSFLDSTDTQYF.

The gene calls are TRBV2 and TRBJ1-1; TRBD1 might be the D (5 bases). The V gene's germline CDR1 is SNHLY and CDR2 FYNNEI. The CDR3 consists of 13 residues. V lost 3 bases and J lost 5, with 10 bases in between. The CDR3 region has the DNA TGTGCCAGCAGTGAGGGGGGTCGGACTGAAGCTTTCTTT. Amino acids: CASSEGGRTEAFF. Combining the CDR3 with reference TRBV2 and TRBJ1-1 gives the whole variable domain EPEVTQTPSHQVTQMGQEVILRCVPISNHLYFYWYRQILGQKVEFLVSFYNNEISEKSEIFDDQFSVERPDGSNFTLKIRSTKLEDSAMYFCASSEGGRTEAFFGQGTRLTVV.

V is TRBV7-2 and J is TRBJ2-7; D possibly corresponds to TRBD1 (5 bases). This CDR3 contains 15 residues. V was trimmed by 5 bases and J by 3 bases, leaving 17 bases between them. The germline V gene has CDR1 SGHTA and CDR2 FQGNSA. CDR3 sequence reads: CASSHGVQVFYEQYF. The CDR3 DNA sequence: TGTGCCAGCAGCCATGGGGTACAGGTTTTCTACGAGCAGTACTTC.

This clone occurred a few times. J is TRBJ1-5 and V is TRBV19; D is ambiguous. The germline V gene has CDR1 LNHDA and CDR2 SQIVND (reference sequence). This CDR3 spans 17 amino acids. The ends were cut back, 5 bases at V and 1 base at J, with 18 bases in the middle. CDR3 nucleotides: TGTGCCAGTAGTTTTTCGACCCAGGCGGGGAGCAATCAGCCCCAGCATTTT. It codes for CASSFSTQAGSNQPQHF.

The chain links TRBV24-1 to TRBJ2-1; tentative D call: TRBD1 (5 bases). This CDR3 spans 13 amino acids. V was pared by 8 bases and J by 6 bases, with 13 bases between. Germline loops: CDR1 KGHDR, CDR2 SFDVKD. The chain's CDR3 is CATKGQARNEQFF. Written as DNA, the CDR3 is TGTGCCACCAAGGGGCAGGCCCGCAATGAGCAGTTCTTC.

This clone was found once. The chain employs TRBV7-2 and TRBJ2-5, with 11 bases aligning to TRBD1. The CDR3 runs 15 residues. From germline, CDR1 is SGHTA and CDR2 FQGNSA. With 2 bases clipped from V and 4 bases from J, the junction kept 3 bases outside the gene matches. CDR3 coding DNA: TGTGCCAGCAGCTTATCCGGGACAGGGGGAGAGACCCAGTACTTC. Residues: CASSLSGTGGETQYF.

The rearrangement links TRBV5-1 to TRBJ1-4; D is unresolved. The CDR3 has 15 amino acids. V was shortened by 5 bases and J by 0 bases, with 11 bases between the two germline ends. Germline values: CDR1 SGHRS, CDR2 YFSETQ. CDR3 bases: TGCGCCAGCAGTGTGCAGGATCCAACTAATGAAAAACTGTTTTTT. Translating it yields CASSVQDPTNEKLFF.

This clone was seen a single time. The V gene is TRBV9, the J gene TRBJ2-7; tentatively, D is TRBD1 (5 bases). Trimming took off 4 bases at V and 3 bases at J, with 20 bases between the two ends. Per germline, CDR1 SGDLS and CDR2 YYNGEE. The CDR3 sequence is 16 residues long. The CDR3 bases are TGTGCCAGCAGCCCCATTGACCCCTCCAGGGTCTACGAGCAGTACTTC. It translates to CASSPIDPSRVYEQYF.

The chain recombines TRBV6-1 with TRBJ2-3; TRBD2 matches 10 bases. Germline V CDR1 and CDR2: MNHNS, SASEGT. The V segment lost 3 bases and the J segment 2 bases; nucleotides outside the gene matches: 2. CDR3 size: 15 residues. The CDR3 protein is CASSDTSGNTDTQYF. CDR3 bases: TGTGCCAGCAGTGACACTAGCGGGAACACAGATACGCAGTATTTT.

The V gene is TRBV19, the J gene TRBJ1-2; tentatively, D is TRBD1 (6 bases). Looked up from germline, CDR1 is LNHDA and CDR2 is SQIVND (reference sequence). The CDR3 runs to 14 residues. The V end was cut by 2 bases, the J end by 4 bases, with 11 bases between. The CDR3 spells CASSIPGALYGYTF. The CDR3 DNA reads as TGTGCCAGTAGTATACCAGGGGCCCTCTATGGCTACACCTTC.